The clone carrying this TCR beta chain appeared many times. Its cognate antigen is unknown. The sample originates from a study of CD8 T cells in ankylosing spondylitis. Study observations and caveats: Disease-linked clones were found to be CD8+ and relatively rare in peripheral blood. Previous work reported some of these motif variants in the synovial fluid and blood of reactive arthritis. Reports say disease-linked clones showed up significantly more in matched ankylosing spondylitis synovial fluid. Characteristic, it appeared, of ankylosing spondylitis blood was a TCR beta motif of 7 or 8 highly homologous variants.

CDR1 is MNHEY, CDR2 SMNVEV, per germline (reference sequence). Trimming took off 6 bases at V and 14 bases at J, with 17 bases between the two ends. The CDR3 totals 12 residues. TCRdb ran MiXCR on the 5' RACE reads and lists one entry per CDR3 protein. This sample yields more than 500,000 distinct CDR3 sequences, of which roughly 5% are seen a single time; approximately 3.5% belongs to the top ten. The clonotype comes from a male donor with ankylosing spondylitis. Sequenced sample: blood, either unsorted or a sorted T cell fraction (not recorded which). The rearrangement uses TRBV27 and TRBJ2-1; TRBD2 is a possible D gene (5 bases). Here the CDR3 reads CASRRTDGLEFF. The DNA for the CDR3 is TGTGCCAGCAGAAGAACGGACGGACTGGAGTTCTTC.